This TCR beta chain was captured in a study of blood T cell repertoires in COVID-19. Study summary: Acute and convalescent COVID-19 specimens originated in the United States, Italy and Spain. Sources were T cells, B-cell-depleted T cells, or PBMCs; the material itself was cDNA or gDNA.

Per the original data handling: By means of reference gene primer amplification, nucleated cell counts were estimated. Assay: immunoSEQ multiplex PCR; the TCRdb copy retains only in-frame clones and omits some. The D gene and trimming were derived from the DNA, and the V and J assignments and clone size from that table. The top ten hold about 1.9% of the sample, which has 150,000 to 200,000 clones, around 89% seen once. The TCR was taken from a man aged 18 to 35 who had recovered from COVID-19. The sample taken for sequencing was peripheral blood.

The CDR3 reads CASSEALGGAETQYF. The CDR3 region has the DNA TGTGCCAGCAGTGAAGCGCTGGGGGGAGCGGAGACCCAGTACTTC. The chain employs TRBV2 and TRBJ2-5, with a possible D match to TRBD2 (6 bases). Trimming stripped 0 bases from V and 5 bases from J, with 13 bases between. Germline lookup yields CDR1 SNHLY and CDR2 FYNNEI. CDR3 length: 15 residues.